Below are 29 T cell receptor beta chains sequenced from a single sample in a study of radiation and T cells in renal cell carcinoma. Time point in this sample: blood 2 weeks post-SBRT. Regarding treatment: 15 Gy SBRT to primary tumor, nephrectomy 4 weeks later. This table comes from immunoSEQ multiplex PCR, and its TCRdb copy is limited to in-frame clones, with some not included. The table has 100,000 to 150,000 clones, 75% to 85% seen once. The sequencing here drew on blood, taken from a patient whose treatment included radiotherapy and nephrectomy. The receptor set was obtained from a woman aged 60-75 years with renal cell carcinoma.

This clone has a single count. This chain joins TRBV6-5 and TRBJ2-3; 7 nucleotides match TRBD2. Germline V gene sequence: CDR1 MNHEY, CDR2 SVGAGI. The V and J ends lost 6 bases and 4 bases, in that order; junction bases with no gene match: 7. The CDR3 runs to 14 residues. The CDR3: CASSYGLVADTQYF. As DNA, the CDR3 is TGTGCCAGCAGCTACGGACTAGTCGCAGATACGCAGTATTTT.

The V call is TRBV28, the J call TRBJ1-6; 7 nucleotides match TRBD1. Germline values: CDR1 MDHEN, CDR2 SYDVKM. V shed 6 bases, J shed 8 bases, and the junction held 13 bases outside the gene matches. The CDR3 length is 16 residues. As DNA, the CDR3 is TGTGCCAGCAGGCTCACAAGACAGGGCGTGGATTCACCCCTCCACTTT. This encodes CASRLTRQGVDSPLHF. Complete variable domain (other parts from reference TRBV28 and TRBJ1-6): DVKVTQSSRYLVKRTGEKVFLECVQDMDHENMFWYRQDPGLGLRLIYFSYDVKMKEKGDIPEGYSVSREKKERFSLILESASTNQTSMYLCASRLTRQGVDSPLHFGNGTRLTVT.

The chain combines TRBV5-5 with TRBJ1-4, with a tentative D call TRBD1 (6 bases). Germline V gene data show CDR1 as SGHKS and CDR2 as YYEKEE (reference sequence). V was shortened by 4 bases and J by 6 bases, with 13 bases between the two germline ends. There are 14 residues in the CDR3. The CDR3 coding sequence is TGTGCCAGCAGCGGGGGACAATCCTATGAAAAACTGTTTTTT. It codes for CASSGGQSYEKLFF.

The rearrangement uses TRBV6-5 and TRBJ2-7; 8 nucleotides line up with TRBD2. The CDR3 is 15 residues long. Germline-derived CDR1 and CDR2 are MNHEY and SVGAGI. The V segment lost 3 bases and the J segment 5 bases; nucleotides outside the gene matches: 9. Written as DNA, the CDR3 is TGTGCCAGCAGTTATGAAGCGGGAGCTCCCGACGAGCAGTACTTC. Translating it yields CASSYEAGAPDEQYF.

The rearrangement uses TRBV9 and TRBJ2-1; D is ambiguous. Germline V gives CDR1 SGDLS, CDR2 YYNGEE. The CDR3 is 15 residues long. Trimming took 4 bases from V and 1 from J, leaving 12 bases between them. In DNA form, the CDR3 reads TGTGCCAGCAGCTCATCAGGAGATTCCTACAATGAGCAGTTCTTC. Its translation is CASSSSGDSYNEQFF. The full variable domain, its missing parts supplied by reference TRBV9 and TRBJ2-1, is DSGVTQTPKHLITATGQRVTLRCSPRSGDLSVYWYQQSLDQGLQFLIQYYNGEERAKGNILERFSAQQFPDLHSELNLSSLELGDSALYFCASSSSGDSYNEQFFGPGTRLTVL.

The chain joins TRBV7-9 to TRBJ2-1, with D perhaps matching TRBD2 (6 bases). Trimming pared 5 bases from V and 8 bases from J, leaving 16 bases between. The CDR3 runs 14 residues. The germline gives CDR1 SEHNR, CDR2 FQNEAQ (reference sequence). In DNA form, the CDR3 reads TGTGCCAGCAGCGGAGGGTTCTCCTCCGATGAGCAGTTCTTC. Protein product: CASSGGFSSDEQFF.

The chain employs TRBV20-1 and TRBJ2-7; weak D call: TRBD1 (5 bases). The germline V gene encodes CDR1 DFQATT and CDR2 SNEGSKA (reference sequence). This CDR3 has 11 residues. The CDR3 loop is CSAGQGYEQYF. The CDR3 region has the DNA TGCAGCGCCGGCCAGGGCTACGAGCAGTACTTC.

The rearrangement joins TRBV18 to TRBJ2-2; TRBD1 agrees at 9 bases. V lost 4 bases to trimming and J lost 7 bases; unmatched junction nucleotides: 13. CDR3 length: 17 residues. CDR1 and CDR2 (germline): KGHSH, LQKENI. DNA of the CDR3: TGTGCCAGCTCACTACCGGGACAGGGATTTATTGTCGGGGAGCTGTTTTTT. It yields the protein CASSLPGQGFIVGELFF.

The chain links TRBV6-5 to TRBJ2-2; TRBD1 aligns across 8 bases. The CDR3 totals 15 residues. V was pared by 2 bases and J by 3 bases, with 2 bases of the junction left unmatched. CDR1 is MNHEY, CDR2 SVGAGI, per germline. The CDR3 nucleotides are TGTGCCAGCAGTTACCGGACAGGGCACACCGGGGAGCTGTTTTTT. Translating gives CASSYRTGHTGELFF.

This clone has a single count. The chain is built from TRBV4-3 and TRBJ1-1; D remains unclear. CDR3 length: 15 amino acids. Germline assignment: CDR1 LGHNA and CDR2 YSLEER. Trimming shortened V by 0 bases and J by 8 bases, and 16 bases separated the two germline ends. CDR3 amino acids: CASSQDVRLPPEAFF. CDR3 in DNA: TGCGCCAGCAGCCAAGACGTCAGACTACCACCCGAAGCTTTCTTT.

This chain links TRBV18 with TRBJ2-7; 13 bases agree with TRBD2. The germline V gene encodes CDR1 KGHSH and CDR2 LQKENI. This CDR3 region has 21 residues. Trimming removed 5 bases from V and 4 bases from J; junction bases left unmatched: 23. Here the CDR3 reads CASSSVVNRLAGGSTTYEQYF. CDR3 coding DNA: TGTGCCAGCTCAAGTGTGGTCAACCGACTAGCGGGGGGCTCCACGACTTACGAGCAGTACTTC.

The chain carries TRBV11-2 and TRBJ2-3; the D is unclear. Germline CDR1 reads SGHAT; CDR2 reads FQNNGV. V was clipped by 5 bases and J by 0 bases, with 6 bases between them. This CDR3 region has 13 residues. The CDR3 nucleotides read TGTGCCAGCAGCCCTCCTAGCACAGATACGCAGTATTTT. It codes for CASSPPSTDTQYF.

The gene calls are TRBV7-8 and TRBJ1-5; TRBD1 is a possible D gene (6 bases). The CDR3 totals 18 residues. CDR1 SGHVS and CDR2 FQNEAQ come from the germline V gene. V was clipped by 2 bases and J by 1 base, with 18 bases between them. CDR3 residues: CASSLWIGQKESNQPQHF. The CDR3 DNA follows: TGTGCCAGCAGCTTATGGATCGGACAGAAAGAGAGCAATCAGCCCCAGCATTTT.

The chain links TRBV2 to TRBJ2-2, with D perhaps given as TRBD1 or TRBD2 (5 bases each). The CDR3 has 16 residues. Trimming removed 3 bases from V and 5 bases from J, with 16 bases in between. The germline V gene encodes CDR1 SNHLY and CDR2 FYNNEI. In DNA form, the CDR3 reads TGTGCCAGCAGTGATAGTAGAGGGGTCGGGACCGGGGAGCTGTTTTTT. Translating it yields CASSDSRGVGTGELFF.

The chain combines TRBV7-6 with TRBJ2-5; TRBD2 aligns across 15 bases. The CDR3 spans 17 residues. Per germline, CDR1 SGHVS and CDR2 FNYEAQ. V lost 4 bases to trimming and J lost 5 bases; unmatched junction nucleotides: 8. CDR3 protein: CASSSGLAGGLGETQYF. DNA of the CDR3: TGTGCCAGCAGCTCGGGACTAGCGGGGGGACTTGGGGAGACCCAGTACTTC.

V and J are TRBV9 and TRBJ1-2, with D perhaps TRBD1 (5 bases). The CDR3 spans 15 residues. From germline, CDR1 is SGDLS and CDR2 YYNGEE. Trimming took off 3 bases at V and 3 bases at J, with 15 bases between the two ends. Here the CDR3 reads CASSDDLGQDYGYTF. The CDR3 DNA is TGTGCCAGCAGCGATGACTTGGGGCAGGACTATGGCTACACCTTC.

The rearrangement joins TRBV4-2 to TRBJ2-2; 9 bases map to TRBD1. The germline gives CDR1 LGHNA, CDR2 YNFKEQ. The length of the CDR3 is 16 residues. The trim removed 3 bases at V and 7 bases at J, leaving 9 bases unmatched. The CDR3 reads CASSQDRGHTGGELFF. In nucleotides, the CDR3 is TGTGCCAGCAGCCAGGACAGGGGCCACACAGGCGGGGAGCTGTTTTTT.

This clone was observed a handful of times. The J gene is TRBJ2-5, the V gene TRBV7-9; no definite D call. The CDR3 is 11 residues long. Deletions cut 4 bases from V and 3 bases from J, with 3 bases between. CDR1 SEHNR and CDR2 FQNEAQ come from the germline V gene (reference sequence). CDR3 bases: TGTGCCAGCAGCTATAAAGAGACCCAGTACTTC. It specifies CASSYKETQYF. Using reference TRBV7-9 and TRBJ2-5 for the parts outside the CDR3, the full variable domain is DTGVSQNPRHKITKRGQNVTFRCDPISEHNRLYWYRQTLGQGPEFLTYFQNEAQLEKSRLLSDRFSAERPKGSFSTLEIQRTEQGDSAMYLCASSYKETQYFGPGTRLLVL.

As DNA, the CDR3 is TGTGCCAGCAGCTTAGCAACGGGCAGCCAATCTGGAAACACCATATATTTT. This translates into CASSLATGSQSGNTIYF. The chain is built from TRBV7-8 and TRBJ1-3; D gene ambiguous. This CDR3 is 17 amino acids long. The V end was cut by 0 bases, the J end by 1 base, with 13 bases between. Germline CDR1 SGHVS, CDR2 FQNEAQ.

This rearrangement joins TRBV7-2 to TRBJ1-3; D unclear. There are 14 residues in the CDR3. Germline V gene sequence: CDR1 SGHTA, CDR2 FQGNSA. Trimming removed 8 bases at V and 0 bases at J, with 11 bases between. The CDR3 sequence: CASSKGLSGNTIYF. CDR3 DNA: TGTGCCAGCTCCAAAGGACTCTCTGGAAACACCATATATTTT.

The chain is built from TRBV4-1 and TRBJ2-1; no reliable D call. V lost 3 bases and J 4 bases, leaving 28 bases between the germline ends. CDR1 and CDR2 from the germline V gene are MGHRA and YSYEKL. CDR3 length: 20 amino acids. Written as DNA, the CDR3 is TGCGCCAGCAGCCAGACCCCCCTAGGACGCCCCCCCGTTTTTTACAATGAGCAGTTCTTC. This codes for CASSQTPLGRPPVFYNEQFF.

This clone was seen a few times. The chain couples TRBV18 to TRBJ1-1; 7 bases line up with TRBD1. The CDR3 runs to 14 residues. Per the germline V gene, CDR1 is KGHSH and CDR2 is LQKENI. V shed 1 base and J 5 bases; nucleotides not matched to a gene: 4. The CDR3 sequence: CASSPRSGGTEAFF. DNA for the CDR3: TGTGCCAGCTCACCACGGTCAGGGGGAACTGAAGCTTTCTTT.

V usage is TRBV6-6 and J usage is TRBJ1-1; D is unresolved. Germline-derived CDR1 and CDR2 are MNHNY and SVGAGI (reference sequence). The CDR3 covers 15 residues. Trimming removed 0 bases from V and 6 bases from J, with 14 bases in between. The DNA for the CDR3 is TGTGCCAGCAGTTACTCCTTTCCTCAGAGTCCTGAAGCTTTCTTT. Its protein is CASSYSFPQSPEAFF.

V gene TRBV6-1 combines with J gene TRBJ2-1; D is unresolved. Between the trimmed V and J ends, which lost 4 bases and 0 bases, there was a span of 7 bases. This CDR3 is built from 14 residues. Per the germline V gene, CDR1 is MNHNS and CDR2 is SASEGT. The CDR3 DNA reads TGTGCCAGCAGTGGGATCCCCTCCTACAATGAGCAGTTCTTC. Residues: CASSGIPSYNEQFF.

The J gene is TRBJ2-5, the V gene TRBV4-1; D possibly uses TRBD1 or TRBD2 (6 bases each). From germline, CDR1 is MGHRA and CDR2 YSYEKL. This CDR3 region has 13 residues. V was trimmed by 5 bases and J by 5 bases, leaving 12 bases between them. The CDR3 nucleotides are TGCGCCAGCAGCACCCAGGGGAGGGAGACCCAGTACTTC. Translating it yields CASSTQGRETQYF.

This sequence joins TRBV27 and TRBJ1-6; the D is unclear. Germline-derived CDR1 and CDR2 are MNHEY and SMNVEV (reference sequence). V was pared by 8 bases and J by 5 bases, with 19 bases between. The CDR3 runs 16 residues. The CDR3 DNA reads TGTGCCAGCGGGAAGTTACGGACGGGGAATAATTCACCCCTCCACTTT. Translated: CASGKLRTGNNSPLHF.

Worth noting for this clone: Germline is not matched at one junction end, which may reflect a read error. The same CDR3 can be traced to other DNA sequences in this sample. The chain has TRBV30 and TRBJ1-2; no reliable D call. The CDR3 totals 13 residues. Germline V CDR1 and CDR2: GTSNPN, SVGIG (reference sequence). Written as DNA, the CDR3 is TGCGCCTGTACGTTTCAAAGAGGCTATGGCTACACCTTC. Protein product: CACTFQRGYGYTF.

V is TRBV19 and J is TRBJ1-1, with no clear D. The CDR3 spans 15 residues. With 3 bases removed from V and 1 base from J, the gap between germline ends came to 12 bases. CDR1 and CDR2 from the germline V gene are LNHDA and SQIVND (reference sequence). This chain's CDR3 is CASSIGTWGNTEAFF. In nucleotides, the CDR3 is TGTGCCAGTAGTATCGGAACGTGGGGGAACACTGAAGCTTTCTTT.

V and J are TRBV6-1 and TRBJ2-5, with D possibly matching TRBD2 (6 bases). V was cut by 8 bases and J by 5 bases, with 12 bases left in between. The CDR3 sequence is 12 residues long. Germline loops: CDR1 MNHNS, CDR2 SASEGT. The CDR3 DNA reads as TGTGCCAGCCGACTAGGTAGGGAGACCCAGTACTTC. Translation: CASRLGRETQYF.